This TCR beta chain was recovered during a study of regulatory T cells in long-lasting Graves disease. Overall study: Newly diagnosed Graves' patients had under 3 months of antithyroid drugs. Study-level points and caveats: Persistent patients shared more public clonotypes (about 2,900) than new patients (nearly 1,000).

To make TCR beta libraries, researchers used iRepertoire HTBI primers and Arm-PCR of CDR3 regions. TCRdb passed the multiplex PCR reads through MiXCR, listing each CDR3 protein once. There are approximately 300,000 distinct CDR3 sequences in the sample; about 18% occur only once, and about 38% lies in the top ten. The time point is: newly diagnosed GD, antithyroid drugs for less than 3 months. The authors made the TCR library using RNA they extracted from PBMCs. The source of the patients was an endocrinology department in Xi'an, China. This clonotype was observed a handful of times. Its antigen remains unknown. The source was peripheral blood mononuclear cells (PBMCs), collected at new diagnosis, from a patient treated with antithyroid drugs. This receptor was taken from a female donor with Graves disease.

The CDR3 sequence: CASGLKTYEQYF. The CDR3 nucleotides read TGTGCCAGCGGACTCAAGACCTACGAGCAGTACTTC. The chain has TRBV6-1 and TRBJ2-7; D is possibly TRBD2 (5 bases). Trimming took off 8 bases at V and 2 bases at J, with 10 bases between the two ends. The CDR3 length is 12 residues. From germline, CDR1 is MNHNS and CDR2 SASEGT.